This paragraph reports one T cell receptor (beta chain). Its antigen is currently unknown. Indicated time point: patch test 1, 2 weeks after DPC sensitization. Indicated treatment: therapeutic diphenylcyclopropenone sensitization with weekly scalp DPC. Each patch test followed a blood draw. What the library attached to individual cDNA molecules were unique molecular identifiers. A single record per CDR3 protein comes from TCRdb applying MiXCR to the RACE reads. The data hold some 200,000 distinct CDR3 sequences, with about 20% observed a single time. The source of the sample is a study of human T cells and chemical hapten exposure. Study-level results: There was no change with DPC sensitization in TCRs above 1 in 1000 frequency. Expanded TCR sets contained significantly more large CDR3 similarity clusters than controls.

The germline CDR1 and CDR2 sequences are MGHRA and YSYEKL. The CDR3 is made up of 15 amino acids. V was clipped by 0 bases and J by 4 bases; unmatched bases: 2. This TCR derives from a woman aged 45-60 years with alopecia areata. Some clones in this sample may be carry-over from other donors' samples. This chain joins TRBV4-1 and TRBJ2-3; 9 bases map to TRBD2. Material: whole blood, obtained in connection with sensitization to the hapten diphenylcyclopropenone (DPC). The CDR3 sequence is CASSQEREGPDTQYF. In DNA, the CDR3 is TGCGCCAGCAGCCAAGAGCGGGAGGGCCCAGATACGCAGTATTTT.